This T cell receptor beta chain was documented in a study of shared clonotypes between healthy human individuals. Note on this clone: As yet, its antigen is unknown.

Broader study findings: Naive subsets usually exceeded memory subsets in estimated richness.

The assay used deep level. Per the authors' pipeline: Without quality scores, immunoSEQ junctional reads could not be filtered like full-length reads. The assay was immunoSEQ multiplex PCR, and TCRdb's table has in-frame clones only and misses some. Clone size and V and J calls were adopted from that table, with D and trimming inferred from the DNA. The table lists millions of clones, about 95% of them singletons, with roughly 1% in the top ten. Terminally differentiated effector memory CD45RA+ cells were excluded by CCR7 positive selection of CD45RO-negative cells. Germline CDR1 and CDR2: SGHAT and FQNNGV. The CDR3 length is 15 residues. The V and J ends lost 5 bases and 4 bases respectively, with 15 bases between them.

Sample: naive CD8+ T cells sorted from blood. The chain joins TRBV11-2 to TRBJ2-1; D is unresolved. This receptor was obtained from a man younger than 35 in good health. The CDR3 reads CASSRRRFAYNEQFF. The CDR3, as DNA: TGTGCCAGCAGCCGACGCCGTTTCGCATACAATGAGCAGTTCTTC.